The clone carrying this T cell receptor (beta chain) was observed a few times. The data belong to a study of control samples from healthy donors and cancer patients. Only in-frame clones appear in the TCRdb table, and some are missing; sequencing was by immunoSEQ multiplex PCR. The data hold roughly 130,000 clones, with approximately 90% observed a single time. The germline CDR1 and CDR2 sequences are MNHEY and SVGEGT. This CDR3 spans 15 amino acids. Trimming pared 0 bases from V and 1 base from J, leaving 9 bases between. Sequenced material: blood. The receptor was isolated from a man aged 18 to 35 in good health. J is TRBJ1-1 and V is TRBV6-2 or TRBV6-3; D is unresolved. For the CDR3, the DNA is TGTGCCAGCAGTTACTCAACGGGTAAGAACACTGAAGCTTTCTTT. This translates into CASSYSTGKNTEAFF.